The 22 T cell receptor beta chains reported below all come from one sample, sequenced in a study of shared clonotypes between healthy human individuals. The assay was immunoSEQ multiplex PCR, and TCRdb's table has in-frame clones only and misses some. The sample shows under 1,900,000 clones, roughly 98.5% of them seen only once. The specimen was naive CD4+ T cells sorted from blood. Documented subset: CD45RA+ positively selected. Receptors originate from a man in his thirties or forties in good health.

The chain links TRBV6-1 to TRBJ2-7; D not resolved. Trimming shortened V by 0 bases and J by 9 bases, and 9 bases separated the two germline ends. There are 12 residues in the CDR3. Germline V lookup: CDR1 MNHNS, CDR2 SASEGT. DNA for the CDR3: TGTGCCAGCAGTGAAGCGCGGCAATCGCAGTACTTC. Protein: CASSEARQSQYF.

The count of this clone is one. V is TRBV6-4 and J is TRBJ2-2; D may be TRBD1 (5 bases). Trimming cost V 0 bases and J 5 bases, with 13 bases left between them. The CDR3 covers 16 residues. CDR1 and CDR2 from the germline V gene are MRHNA and SNTAGT. CDR3 DNA: TGTGCCAGCAGTGACTCCCCCAGGGTGGAGACCGGGGAGCTGTTTTTT. Translating gives CASSDSPRVETGELFF.

The rearrangement links TRBV2 to TRBJ2-7; TRBD1 agrees at 7 bases. Unmatched junction bases numbered 6, after V lost 4 bases and J lost 6 bases. Per the germline V gene, CDR1 is SNHLY and CDR2 is FYNNEI. The CDR3 consists of 13 residues. The CDR3 loop reads CASSATGVGEQYF. The CDR3 coding sequence is TGTGCCAGCAGTGCTACAGGGGTAGGCGAGCAGTACTTC.

This rearrangement joins TRBV5-1 to TRBJ2-1, with 9 nucleotides matching TRBD2. Looked up from germline, CDR1 is SGHRS and CDR2 is YFSETQ. J gave up 0 bases and V 0 bases, and 4 bases lay outside the gene matches. The CDR3 extends over 17 amino acids. The DNA for the CDR3 is TGCGCCAGCAGCTTGGGTAGCGGGAGTAGCTCCTACAATGAGCAGTTCTTC. Translated, it gives CASSLGSGSSSYNEQFF. Using reference TRBV5-1 and TRBJ2-1 for the parts outside the CDR3, the full variable domain is KAGVTQTPRYLIKTRGQQVTLSCSPISGHRSVSWYQQTPGQGLQFLFEYFSETQRNKGNFPGRFSGRQFSNSRSEMNVSTLELGDSALYLCASSLGSGSSSYNEQFFGPGTRLTVL.

The V gene is TRBV2, the J gene TRBJ2-1; 14 bases line up with TRBD2. CDR1 is SNHLY and CDR2 is FYNNEI in the germline V gene. Trimming removed 8 bases from V and 4 bases from J; junction bases left unmatched: 4. This CDR3 has 15 amino acids. In nucleotides, the CDR3 is TGTGCCAGCGGTGGGACTAGCGGGGGTTACAATGAGCAGTTCTTC. This gives the protein CASGGTSGGYNEQFF.

In this sample, this clone turned up once. The chain links TRBV4-2 to TRBJ2-3; D is ambiguous. Per the germline V gene, CDR1 is LGHNA and CDR2 is YNFKEQ. V gave up 4 bases and J gave up 4 bases, with 15 bases separating them. This CDR3 has 15 residues. The CDR3 nucleotides read TGTGCCAGCAGCCGGTTCCAGTACCAGGCAGATACGCAGTATTTT. Its translation is CASSRFQYQADTQYF.

The chain combines TRBV7-9 with TRBJ2-7; D unresolved. CDR3 length: 14 amino acids. V was pared by 5 bases and J by 3 bases, with 14 bases between. Per the germline V gene, CDR1 is SEHNR and CDR2 is FQNEAQ (reference sequence). The CDR3 region has the DNA TGTGCCAGCAGCCACCGGGTCCCACTCTACGAGCAGTACTTC. Its protein product is CASSHRVPLYEQYF.

The chain has TRBV7-6 and TRBJ2-7, with D perhaps matching TRBD1 or TRBD2 (5 bases each). The germline V gene has CDR1 SGHVS and CDR2 FNYEAQ. CDR3 length: 15 residues. V shed 1 base and J shed 2 bases, with 12 bases lying between them. CDR3 loop: CASSLGLVGAYEQYF. The CDR3 coding sequence is TGTGCCAGCAGCTTAGGTTTGGTGGGGGCCTACGAGCAGTACTTC.

V is TRBV15 and J is TRBJ2-7; tentative D call: TRBD1 (6 bases). Looked up from germline, CDR1 is LNHNV and CDR2 is YYDKDF (reference sequence). V lost 3 bases and J lost 1, with 10 bases in between. This CDR3 has 14 residues. The CDR3 DNA follows: TGTGCCACCAGCAGGAGACAGGTTTCCTACGAGCAGTACTTC. As protein: CATSRRQVSYEQYF.

A single count supports this clone. This chain links TRBV5-6 with TRBJ2-7, with no clear D. Trimming removed 0 bases at V and 5 bases at J, with 9 bases between. CDR1 and CDR2 (germline): SGHDT, YYEEEE. The CDR3 loop spans 13 amino acids. Here the CDR3 reads CASSLVSIDEQYF. CDR3 nucleotide sequence: TGTGCCAGCAGCTTGGTCTCAATCGACGAGCAGTACTTC. Supplemented by reference TRBV5-6 and TRBJ2-7, the full variable domain reads DAGVTQSPTHLIKTRGQQVTLRCSPKSGHDTVSWYQQALGQGPQFIFQYYEEEERQRGNFPDRFSGHQFPNYSSELNVNALLLGDSALYLCASSLVSIDEQYFGPGTRLTVT.

The chain is built from TRBV5-5 and TRBJ1-5; D remains ambiguous. Germline lookup yields CDR1 SGHKS and CDR2 YYEKEE (reference sequence). Trimming left V 4 bases short and J 1 base short, with 9 bases between. CDR3 length: 14 residues. The CDR3 spells CASSQLTSNQPQHF. The DNA for the CDR3 is TGTGCCAGCAGCCAGTTAACGAGCAATCAGCCCCAGCATTTT.

This clone was detected once. The chain links TRBV28 to TRBJ2-7; 8 nucleotides agree with TRBD2. Germline trimming cut 6 bases from V and 0 bases from J; bases unmatched to any gene: 7. This CDR3 is 15 amino acids long. Germline V lookup: CDR1 MDHEN, CDR2 SYDVKM. The CDR3 DNA reads TGTGCCAGCAGGCCCGGACTAGCCCCCTCCTACGAGCAGTACTTC. It translates to CASRPGLAPSYEQYF.

The chain is built from TRBV5-4 and TRBJ2-5; D might be TRBD2 (5 bases). This CDR3 spans 14 amino acids. The V end was cut by 5 bases, the J end by 0 bases, with 11 bases between. Germline assignment: CDR1 SGHNT and CDR2 YYREEE (reference sequence). The chain's CDR3 is CASRFERNQETQYF. The CDR3 DNA reads TGTGCCAGCAGATTCGAGCGGAACCAAGAGACCCAGTACTTC.

The CDR3 region has the DNA TGTGCCATCAGGGGACAGGGGTTCGACGAGCAGTACTTC. Protein: CAIRGQGFDEQYF. This chain joins TRBV10-3 and TRBJ2-7, with TRBD1 matching 10 bases. The CDR3 has 13 amino acids. J was trimmed by 5 bases and V by 6 bases; bases with no gene match: 4. Germline CDR1 ENHRY, CDR2 SYGVKD.

The gene calls are TRBV25-1 and TRBJ2-1; 10 bases are shared with TRBD2. CDR3 length: 13 residues. Germline CDR1 is MGHDK and CDR2 is SYGVNS. V was pared by 2 bases and J by 13 bases, with 5 bases of the junction left unmatched. This CDR3 reads CASSELAGDVQFF. The CDR3 DNA is TGTGCCAGCAGTGAACTAGCGGGAGATGTACAGTTCTTC.

This chain connects TRBV5-1 to TRBJ2-3; no clear D gene. Trimming shortened V by 7 bases and J by 3 bases, and 12 bases separated the two germline ends. The CDR3 contains 13 residues. Germline CDR1 is SGHRS and CDR2 is YFSETQ. CDR3: CASGSSVTDTQYF. The CDR3, as DNA: TGCGCCAGCGGGTCCAGCGTGACAGATACGCAGTATTTT.

The chain combines TRBV7-6 with TRBJ2-7; no reliable D call. From germline, CDR1 is SGHVS and CDR2 FNYEAQ. V lost 1 base and J 1 base, leaving 8 bases between the germline ends. This CDR3 is 14 amino acids long. CDR3 nucleotide sequence: TGTGCCAGCAGCTTAGGGGCTACTTCCTACGAGCAGTACTTC. Translated: CASSLGATSYEQYF.

V gene TRBV10-2 combines with J gene TRBJ2-2; 7 positions match TRBD2. This CDR3 is 14 amino acids long. V lost 7 bases and J lost 1; bases outside the gene matches: 3. In germline, CDR1 is WSHSY, CDR2 SAAADI. The CDR3 is CASKGRGNTGELFF. For the CDR3, the DNA is TGCGCCAGCAAGGGGAGGGGGAACACCGGGGAGCTGTTTTTT.

The chain recombines TRBV27 with TRBJ2-1; 13 nucleotides match TRBD2. CDR3 length: 16 residues. In germline, CDR1 is MNHEY, CDR2 SMNVEV (reference sequence). J gave up 5 bases and V 5 bases, and 6 bases lay outside the gene matches. The CDR3 nucleotides are TGTGCCAGCAGTCGGACTAGCGGGAGAGTCAACAATGAGCAGTTCTTC. It encodes CASSRTSGRVNNEQFF.

V and J are TRBV7-9 and TRBJ1-4; 7 nucleotides align to TRBD1. Trimming took 6 bases from V and 4 from J; bases not matched to a gene: 5. The germline CDR1 and CDR2 sequences are SEHNR and FQNEAQ (reference sequence). The CDR3 totals 14 residues. CDR3 sequence: CASRRQGNNEKLFF. In DNA, the CDR3 is TGTGCCAGCAGAAGACAGGGTAATAATGAAAAACTGTTTTTT.

The V call is TRBV5-6, the J call TRBJ1-1; TRBD1 matches at 9 bases. There are 17 residues in the CDR3. V lost 2 bases, J lost 0 bases, and 8 bases stayed unmatched. In germline, CDR1 is SGHDT, CDR2 YYEEEE. CDR3 region: CASSLLSTGGMNTEAFF. In DNA, the CDR3 is TGTGCCAGCAGCTTACTTTCGACAGGGGGGATGAACACTGAAGCTTTCTTT.

The rearrangement joins TRBV18 to TRBJ2-7; weak D call: TRBD1 (6 bases). This CDR3 region has 16 residues. Germline V lookup: CDR1 KGHSH, CDR2 LQKENI. V lost 2 bases and J 4 bases, leaving 18 bases between the germline ends. The CDR3 reads CASSPTAQTGHYEQYF. Written as DNA, the CDR3 is TGTGCCAGCTCACCAACAGCTCAGACAGGCCATTACGAGCAGTACTTC.